These 22 T cell receptor beta chains came from one sample sequenced in a study of blood T cells in healthy people across ages. It was with a sample-barcoded 5' primer and a J-beta primer mix that a second PCR of roughly 7 to 12 cycles was run. TCRdb passed the 5' RACE reads through MiXCR, listing each CDR3 protein once. The repertoire has about 680,000 distinct CDR3 sequences, approximately 50% of them found once; the top ten carry around a third. Material for sequencing was blood. Receptors originate from an older woman in good health.

Points on this clonotype: This may come from a read error, since a much larger clone is one base off. This sequence joins TRBV29-1 and TRBJ2-5; D not certain. Germline CDR1 SQVTM, CDR2 ANQGSEA. This CDR3 is built from 13 residues. V was trimmed by 3 bases and J by 5 bases, leaving 13 bases between them. The CDR3 nucleotides read TGCAGCGTTGACAGTGGGCGATTCGAGACCCAGTACTTC. This codes for CSVDSGRFETQYF.

The J gene is TRBJ2-5, the V gene TRBV4-3; D remains unclear. Germline CDR1 and CDR2: LGHNA and YSLEER. The CDR3 is 14 amino acids. With 2 bases removed from V and 5 bases from J, the gap between germline ends came to 12 bases. CDR3: CASSQSTHWETQYF. As DNA, the CDR3 is TGCGCCAGCAGCCAATCGACCCACTGGGAGACCCAGTACTTC.

This clonotype was observed many times. V is TRBV29-1 and J is TRBJ2-5; D is unclear. V was trimmed by 7 bases and J by 0 bases, leaving 9 bases between them. Germline V gene data show CDR1 as SQVTM and CDR2 as ANQGSEA. The CDR3 spans 12 residues. The CDR3 DNA follows: TGCAGCGCAGTGATCAACCAAGAGACCCAGTACTTC. Its protein product is CSAVINQETQYF. The full variable domain, rest sourced from reference TRBV29-1 and TRBJ2-5, is SAVISQKPSRDICQRGTSLTIQCQVDSQVTMMFWYRQQPGQSLTLIATANQGSEATYESGFVIDKFPISRPNLTFSTLTVSNMSPEDSSIYLCSAVINQETQYFGPGTRLLVL.

This clonotype occurred a few times. V is TRBV29-1 and J is TRBJ2-5; 13 bases match TRBD2. The trim removed 7 bases at V and 2 bases at J, leaving 7 bases unmatched. Germline CDR1 SQVTM, CDR2 ANQGSEA. This CDR3 has 15 residues. The CDR3 nucleotides read TGCAGCGGGGGCGGACTAGCGGGAGCTCAAGAGACCCAGTACTTC. Translating gives CSGGGLAGAQETQYF.

The genes are TRBV7-6 and TRBJ2-4, with D perhaps matching TRBD1 (6 bases). Gene TRBJ2-7 matches the end of the DNA better, so the J call may be wrong. Germline CDR1 and CDR2: SGHVS and FNYEAQ. The CDR3 sequence is 13 residues long. CDR3 DNA sequence: TGTGCCAGCAGCAGAACAGGGAGCGACGAGCAGTACTTC. Encoded protein: CASSRTGSDEQYF.

This clonotype was seen a single time. This chain connects TRBV6-2 or TRBV6-3 to TRBJ2-2, with 11 nucleotides matching TRBD2. The V gene's germline CDR1 is MNHEY and CDR2 SVGEGT. J lost 6 bases, V lost 6 bases, and 6 bases had no gene match. The CDR3 is 15 amino acids. DNA for the CDR3: TGTGCCAGCAGCCTGACTAGCGGGGCGGCCGGGGAGCTGTTTTTT. This encodes CASSLTSGAAGELFF.

This sequence joins TRBV19 and TRBJ1-1; tentative D call: TRBD1 (5 bases). The CDR3 totals 14 residues. V dropped 6 bases and J dropped 1 base, with 12 bases sitting between them. Germline assignment: CDR1 LNHDA and CDR2 SQIVND (reference sequence). The CDR3 bases are TGTGCCAGTAGGAGTACAGGTCAGAACACTGAAGCTTTCTTT. Translated, it gives CASRSTGQNTEAFF.

This chain joins TRBV6-1 and TRBJ2-7; no firm D call. CDR3 length equals 14 residues. Germline CDR1 MNHNS, CDR2 SASEGT. The V and J ends lost 10 bases and 2 bases respectively, with 18 bases between them. CDR3 sequence: CATEAPGYPYEQYF. The DNA for the CDR3 is TGTGCCACCGAAGCCCCTGGGTACCCCTACGAGCAGTACTTC.

The chain is built from TRBV28 and TRBJ1-2, with a possible D match to TRBD1 (5 bases). Germline CDR1 reads MDHEN; CDR2 reads SYDVKM. The V end was cut by 2 bases, the J end by 4 bases, with 14 bases between. This CDR3 is built from 15 residues. The CDR3 DNA sequence: TGTGCCAGCAGTTTAGCGGGGGGGTCTAGCTATGGCTACACCTTC. Translated, it gives CASSLAGGSSYGYTF.

This clonotype was observed a few times. V is TRBV16 and J is TRBJ2-7, with 10 bases fitting TRBD1. V was pared by 2 bases and J by 2 bases, with 9 bases of the junction left unmatched. The CDR3 is 17 amino acids. Germline CDR1 KGHSY, CDR2 FQNENV. Here the CDR3 reads CASSQTIPGQGAYEQYF. The DNA of the CDR3 is TGTGCCAGCAGCCAAACCATCCCCGGACAGGGGGCCTACGAGCAGTACTTC.

With respect to this clonotype: Just one base apart from a much larger clone, this may be a read error. The rearrangement uses TRBV20-1 and TRBJ2-7; 11 bases are shared with TRBD2. There are 15 residues in the CDR3. The V gene end was trimmed by 1 base and the J gene end by 7 bases; junction bases not matched to a gene: 9. Germline V gene data show CDR1 as DFQATT and CDR2 as SNEGSKA (reference sequence). CDR3 sequence (DNA): TGCAGTGCTAGAGCCGGGACTAGCGGCTACAATGAGCAGTACTTC. Protein: CSARAGTSGYNEQYF.

V usage is TRBV5-6 and J usage is TRBJ2-6; D not certain. V shed 5 bases and J shed 2 bases, with 11 bases lying between them. Germline CDR1 is SGHDT and CDR2 is YYEEEE. The CDR3 runs to 15 residues. The CDR3 DNA reads as TGTGCCAGCAGTTCAGATCCAACTGGGGCCAACGTCCTGACTTTC. This codes for CASSSDPTGANVLTF. Drawing the rest from reference TRBV5-6 and TRBJ2-6, the complete variable domain is DAGVTQSPTHLIKTRGQQVTLRCSPKSGHDTVSWYQQALGQGPQFIFQYYEEEERQRGNFPDRFSGHQFPNYSSELNVNALLLGDSALYLCASSSDPTGANVLTFGAGSRLTVL.

This chain's CDR3 is CSARGVYGYTF. DNA for the CDR3: TGCAGTGCTAGAGGGGTCTATGGCTACACCTTC. The chain carries TRBV20-1 and TRBJ1-2; D call uncertain. The V end was cut by 1 base, the J end by 4 bases, with 4 bases between. CDR1 DFQATT and CDR2 SNEGSKA come from the germline V gene (reference sequence). There are 11 residues in the CDR3.

In its sample, this clonotype was seen a few times. The CDR3 is CASSFDEEETQYF. CDR3 nucleotide sequence: TGTGCCAGCAGTTTCGACGAGGAAGAGACCCAGTACTTC. V is TRBV2 and J is TRBJ2-5; D is uncertain. The CDR3 covers 13 residues. V was pared by 5 bases and J by 3 bases, with 10 bases between. From germline, CDR1 is SNHLY and CDR2 FYNNEI.

This sequence joins TRBV5-1 and TRBJ2-7; 9 bases match TRBD1. The V and J ends lost 0 bases and 7 bases, in that order; junction bases with no gene match: 8. The germline V gene has CDR1 SGHRS and CDR2 YFSETQ. The CDR3 is made up of 15 amino acids. In DNA, the CDR3 is TGCGCCAGCAGCTTGGTCGGACAGGGGAACAATGAGCAGTACTTC. Protein product: CASSLVGQGNNEQYF.

This clonotype was picked up a small number of times. The chain links TRBV5-1 to TRBJ1-2; D is unclear. V was trimmed by 4 bases and J by 6 bases, leaving 13 bases between them. Per the germline V gene, CDR1 is SGHRS and CDR2 is YFSETQ. The CDR3 is 13 amino acids. CDR3 DNA: TGCGCCAGCAGCCTCGGTGGGGATGATGGCTACACCTTC. Amino acid sequence: CASSLGGDDGYTF. Based on the CDR3 plus reference TRBV5-1 and TRBJ1-2, the full variable domain is KAGVTQTPRYLIKTRGQQVTLSCSPISGHRSVSWYQQTPGQGLQFLFEYFSETQRNKGNFPGRFSGRQFSNSRSEMNVSTLELGDSALYLCASSLGGDDGYTFGSGTRLTVV.

This chain joins TRBV28 and TRBJ2-5, with D possibly TRBD1 on 6 matching bases. CDR1 is MDHEN and CDR2 is SYDVKM in the germline V gene. The CDR3 contains 16 residues. V was trimmed by 1 base and J by 3 bases, leaving 15 bases between them. In nucleotides, the CDR3 is TGTGCCAGCAGTTTATACAGGGTCAGTTTGAAAGAGACCCAGTACTTC. Translating it yields CASSLYRVSLKETQYF.

The gene calls are TRBV7-9 and TRBJ2-3; 7 bases agree with TRBD1. The length of the CDR3 is 15 residues. The V and J ends lost 0 bases and 2 bases, in that order; junction bases with no gene match: 2. Germline V gives CDR1 SEHNR, CDR2 FQNEAQ (reference sequence). Here the CDR3 reads CASSLAGTATDTQYF. CDR3 nucleotide sequence: TGTGCCAGCAGCTTAGCAGGGACAGCCACAGATACGCAGTATTTT.

This clonotype was seen only once. The chain combines TRBV11-2 with TRBJ2-1; 7 bases fit TRBD2. CDR1 SGHAT and CDR2 FQNNGV come from the germline V gene. The CDR3 runs 15 residues. The junction had 4 bases not matched to a gene; V was cut back by 3 bases and J by 2 bases. The CDR3 DNA reads TGTGCCAGCAGCTTTGCGGGAGAGCCCTACAATGAGCAGTTCTTC. Encoded protein: CASSFAGEPYNEQFF.

This clonotype was observed a handful of times. The V and J genes are TRBV7-2 and TRBJ2-5; perhaps TRBD2 as D (6 bases). V gave up 6 bases and J gave up 2 bases, with 16 bases separating them. CDR1 is SGHTA and CDR2 is FQGNSA in the germline V gene. This CDR3 contains 15 residues. CDR3: CASRLNPAGQETQYF. CDR3 DNA sequence: TGTGCCAGCAGGCTAAACCCGGCGGGGCAAGAGACCCAGTACTTC.

This clonotype was counted at least ten times. At one boundary the junction diverges from the germline segment, which might be a read error. The J gene is TRBJ1-2, the V gene TRBV3-1, with TRBD1 matching over 8 bases. This CDR3 is built from 13 residues. Per germline, CDR1 LGHDT and CDR2 YNNKEL (reference sequence). For the CDR3, the DNA is TGCGCCAGCAGCCATGACAGGGGCTATGGCTACACCTTC. Residues: CASSHDRGYGYTF.

The V call is TRBV2, the J call TRBJ2-4; D is uncertain. The tail of the sequence fits TRBJ2-7 better, so the J call may be wrong. The length of the CDR3 is 12 residues. Germline values: CDR1 SNHLY, CDR2 FYNNEI. In DNA, the CDR3 is TGTGCCAGCAGTTCTACGCATTACGAGCAGTACTTC. It translates to CASSSTHYEQYF.